Presented here are 15 T cell receptor beta chains from one specimen sequenced in a study of T cell clonality in common variable immunodeficiency. These receptors' antigens are unknown. Profiling relied on immunoSEQ multiplex PCR, and the TCRdb table lists in-frame clones only, not all of them. The table lists 40,000 to 50,000 clones, no singletons, with under 6.5% in the top ten. Overall study results and limits: Fewer deletions and N-nucleotide insertions were reportedly seen in common variable immunodeficiency TCR beta sequences.

Source material: peripheral blood mononuclear cells. These receptors were collected from a human donor with common variable immunodeficiency.

This clone was observed a few times. With the read ending 3 residues before the CDR3 end, the germline J gene is used to fill in that end. Other DNA sequences within the sample encode an identical CDR3. The chain has TRBV7-6 and TRBJ2-7, with 7 bases identical to TRBD2. This CDR3 contains 14 residues. V shed 2 bases, J shed 3 bases, and the junction held 4 bases outside the gene matches. CDR1 and CDR2 from the germline V gene are SGHVS and FNYEAQ. The CDR3 here is CASSLTGGNYEQYF. The CDR3 bases that were read are TGTGCCAGCAGCTTAACGGGGGGAAACTACGAG.

The sample holds many counts of this clone. The read ends 3 residues early relative to the CDR3; the germline J gene fills the gap. Different DNA sequences within this sample yield the same CDR3. The chain carries TRBV7-2 and TRBJ2-5; weak D call: TRBD1 (6 bases). The CDR3 is 14 residues long. Trimming left V 1 base short and J 4 bases short, with 10 bases between. Germline assignment: CDR1 SGHTA and CDR2 FQGNSA. This chain's CDR3 is CASSLGGGVETQYF. Partial CDR3 DNA: TGTGCCAGCAGCTTAGGAGGGGGTGTAGAGACC.

This clone has a count of ten or more. Coverage ceases 3 residues before the CDR3 finishes, and the germline J gene fills in the end. The rearrangement links TRBV6-1 to TRBJ2-4, with D maybe TRBD1 (6 bases). Trimming pared 4 bases from V and 6 bases from J, leaving 13 bases between. The germline CDR1 and CDR2 sequences are MNHNS and SASEGT. The CDR3 covers 14 residues. The CDR3 loop reads CASSVTGNLNIQYF. The part of the CDR3 DNA that was read is TGTGCCAGCAGTGTAACAGGGAACTTAAACATT.

This clone was found many times. The read terminates 3 residues before the CDR3 end, so the remaining end is supplied by the germline J gene. This chain uses TRBV7-8 with TRBJ2-1; 14 bases match TRBD2. Losses at the gene ends were 0 bases for V and 8 bases for J; bases not matched to a gene: 6. Germline lookup yields CDR1 SGHVS and CDR2 FQNEAQ. The CDR3 runs 17 residues. The sequenced CDR3 bases are TGTGCCAGCAGCTTAGCGCGATTGACTAGCGGGAGGGATGAG. This encodes CASSLARLTSGRDE. The entire CDR3 is CASSLARLTSGRDEQFF. Complete variable domain (other parts from reference TRBV7-8 and TRBJ2-1): GAGVSQSPRYKVAKRGQDVALRCDPISGHVSLFWYQQALGQGPEFLTYFQNEAQLDKSGLPSDRFFAERPEGSVSTLKIQRTQQEDSAVYLCASSLARLTSGRDEQFFGPGTRLTVL.

The sample holds a few counts of this clone. The read stops 3 residues short of the end of the CDR3; the missing end is completed from the germline J gene. The rearrangement joins TRBV19 to TRBJ2-2, with a tentative D call TRBD1 (5 bases). Per the germline V gene, CDR1 is LNHDA and CDR2 is SQIVND (reference sequence). Trimming cost V 5 bases and J 4 bases, with 17 bases left between them. The CDR3 covers 16 residues. Here the CDR3 reads CASSHDRQGVTGELFF. The part of the CDR3 DNA that was read is TGTGCCAGTAGTCATGACCGCCAGGGCGTCACCGGGGAG.

A note on this clone: The CDR3 is cut off 3 residues early in the read; its end comes from the germline J gene. V usage is TRBV19 and J usage is TRBJ2-3, with D possibly matching TRBD2 (6 bases). V lost 3 bases and J lost 4, with 11 bases in between. CDR1 and CDR2 (germline): LNHDA, SQIVND (reference sequence). The CDR3 covers 14 residues. The chain's CDR3 is CASSILTSSDTQYF. Partial CDR3 DNA: TGTGCCAGTAGTATTTTAACTAGCTCAGATACG.

In this sample, this clone turned up a few times. The CDR3 end falls 3 residues outside the read, so it is completed with the germline J gene. The V and J genes are TRBV18 and TRBJ2-1; no clear D. Per germline, CDR1 KGHSH and CDR2 LQKENI. V lost 0 bases and J 2 bases, leaving 2 bases between the germline ends. This CDR3 contains 13 residues. CDR3 residues: CASSPPTYNEQFF. The covered CDR3 bases are TGTGCCAGCTCACCACCCACCTACAATGAG. Full variable domain (remainder filled in from reference TRBV18 and TRBJ2-1): NAGVMQNPRHLVRRRGQEARLRCSPMKGHSHVYWYRQLPEEGLKFMVYLQKENIIDESGMPKERFSAEFPKEGPSILRIQQVVRGDSAAYFCASSPPTYNEQFFGPGTRLTVL.

Regarding this clone: The read comes to an end 3 residues before the CDR3 does, leaving the germline J gene to fill in the end. The chain is built from TRBV19 and TRBJ2-7; the match to TRBD2 covers 9 bases. The CDR3 covers 13 residues. Unmatched junction bases numbered 3, after V lost 7 bases and J lost 2 bases. The germline V gene encodes CDR1 LNHDA and CDR2 SQIVND (reference sequence). This CDR3 is CASKAGGPYEQYF. Partial CDR3 DNA: TGTGCCAGTAAGGCGGGAGGGCCCTACGAG.

This clone was observed a handful of times. The DNA ends 3 residues before the CDR3 does, and the rest of the CDR3 is filled in from the germline J gene. The V call is TRBV7-6, the J call TRBJ2-1; 7 nucleotides match TRBD2. V shed 5 bases, J shed 9 bases, and the junction held 13 bases outside the gene matches. The germline gives CDR1 SGHVS, CDR2 FNYEAQ. The CDR3 covers 15 residues. The CDR3 protein is CASSKVAGEGSEQFF. Partial CDR3 DNA: TGTGCCAGCAGCAAGGTGGCGGGAGAAGGGAGTGAG.

This clone was detected a few times. The read ends 3 residues early relative to the CDR3; the germline J gene fills the gap. Other DNA variants within this sample encode the same CDR3. The chain combines TRBV7-6 with TRBJ1-1; D possibly corresponds to TRBD1 (5 bases). The germline CDR1 and CDR2 sequences are SGHVS and FNYEAQ. This CDR3 comprises 13 residues. Trimming cost V 4 bases and J 4 bases, with 10 bases left between them. CDR3 DNA, as far as it was read: TGTGCCAGCAGCTCCCAGGGAGTCACTGAA. Amino acid sequence: CASSSQGVTE. The complete CDR3 sequence is CASSSQGVTEAFF.

This clone was seen only a few times. The CDR3 end falls 3 residues outside the read, so it is completed with the germline J gene. The gene calls are TRBV7-9 and TRBJ1-4; TRBD1 is a possible D gene (6 bases). The germline gives CDR1 SEHNR, CDR2 FQNEAQ (reference sequence). Trimming cost V 1 base and J 3 bases, with 6 bases left between them. The length of the CDR3 is 14 residues. The CDR3 sequence: CASSLGTANEKLFF. CDR3 DNA, as far as it was read: TGTGCCAGCAGCTTAGGGACAGCTAATGAAAAA.

This clone was detected many times. The CDR3 extends 3 residues past the end of the read, so its final part is completed from the germline J gene. This chain links TRBV6-2 or TRBV6-3 with TRBJ1-1, with D unresolved. Trimming stripped 3 bases from V and 1 base from J, with 12 bases between. The CDR3 is 15 amino acids. Germline V gene sequence: CDR1 MNHEY, CDR2 SVGEGT. This chain's CDR3 is CASSYRTEGNTEAFF. The covered CDR3 bases are TGTGCCAGCAGTTATAGGACTGAGGGGAACACTGAA.

This clone was recorded a few times. This CDR3 reads CASSRQGSDGYTF. The sequenced part of the CDR3 DNA is TGTGCCAGCAGCAGACAGGGATCGGATGGC. The chain has TRBV7-9 and TRBJ1-2; the match to TRBD1 covers 7 bases. The CDR3 end is not reached by the read, which stops 3 residues before it; the germline J gene fills it in. The trim removed 5 bases at V and 6 bases at J, leaving 6 bases unmatched. This CDR3 contains 13 residues. CDR1 is SEHNR, CDR2 FQNEAQ, per germline (reference sequence). Supplemented by reference TRBV7-9 and TRBJ1-2, the full variable domain reads DTGVSQNPRHKITKRGQNVTFRCDPISEHNRLYWYRQTLGQGPEFLTYFQNEAQLEKSRLLSDRFSAERPKGSFSTLEIQRTEQGDSAMYLCASSRQGSDGYTFGSGTRLTVV.

This clone came up a few times. Coverage ceases 3 residues before the CDR3 finishes, and the germline J gene fills in the end. V usage is TRBV6-2 or TRBV6-3 and J usage is TRBJ1-2, with D perhaps TRBD1 (5 bases). CDR1 is MNHEY and CDR2 is SVGEGT in the germline V gene. V lost 5 bases and J 4 bases, leaving 8 bases between the germline ends. This CDR3 spans 12 amino acids. Here the CDR3 reads CASSPGLYGYTF. The part of the CDR3 DNA that was read is TGTGCCAGCAGTCCGGGACTCTATGGC.

This clone was detected a few times. From the germline J gene comes the end of the CDR3, since the read stops 3 residues before it. This chain connects TRBV19 to TRBJ2-1; unclear D gene. Trimming took off 4 bases at V and 0 bases at J, with 19 bases between the two ends. CDR3 size: 18 residues. CDR1 and CDR2 from the germline V gene are LNHDA and SQIVND (reference sequence). The DNA read from the CDR3 is TGTGCCAGTAGTAAAGGAGCCCCGGGTTTAAGCTCCTACAATGAG. Translating it yields CASSKGAPGLSSYNE. The whole CDR3 sequence reads CASSKGAPGLSSYNEQFF.